The sequence of this TCR beta chain was determined in a study of CD8 T cells in ankylosing spondylitis. This clonotype occurred many times. The antigen remains unidentified. Quantitative barcoded 5'-RACE was used to prepare TCR beta libraries. MiXCR was run by TCRdb on the 5' RACE reads, yielding one entry per CDR3 protein. The sample carries fewer than 550,000 distinct CDR3 sequences, about 5.7% recorded once. Points from the study as a whole: In synovial fluid and blood from reactive arthritis, some motif variants were previously reported. Within peripheral blood, clones linked to disease were CD8+ and relatively rare. Disease-associated clones were reportedly significantly overrepresented in matched ankylosing spondylitis synovial fluid. There was a TCR beta motif, made of several highly homologous variants, that appeared characteristic of ankylosing spondylitis blood.

V dropped 4 bases and J dropped 2; count of bases not matched to a gene: 9. This CDR3 comprises 18 residues. The germline V gene has CDR1 MNHNS and CDR2 SASEGT. Specimen: blood, either unsorted or a sorted T cell fraction (not recorded which). This sequence joins TRBV6-1 and TRBJ2-6; TRBD1 matches at 9 bases. The origin of this receptor is a male donor with ankylosing spondylitis. The CDR3 loop reads CASSAYRGRRTGANVLTF. The CDR3 DNA reads TGTGCCAGCAGTGCCTACAGGGGGCGCAGAACTGGGGCCAACGTCCTGACTTTC.